This paragraph reports one T cell receptor (beta chain). V lost 5 bases and J lost 9; bases outside the gene matches: 3. Germline values: CDR1 SGHAT, CDR2 FQNNGV. This CDR3 has 11 residues. This entry is derived from a study of blood T cell repertoires in COVID-19. The method was immunoSEQ multiplex PCR; TCRdb's version includes in-frame clones alone and lacks a portion of them. The sample records fewer than 300,000 clones, roughly 84% being singletons. This receptor was taken from a human donor with COVID-19, enrolled during active disease. The donor label of this sample is uncertain. Sequenced sample: peripheral blood. The chain uses TRBV11-2 and TRBJ2-7; the match to TRBD1 covers 8 bases. This chain's CDR3 is CASSPGQGQYF. CDR3 nucleotide sequence: TGTGCCAGCAGCCCTGGACAGGGGCAGTACTTC.